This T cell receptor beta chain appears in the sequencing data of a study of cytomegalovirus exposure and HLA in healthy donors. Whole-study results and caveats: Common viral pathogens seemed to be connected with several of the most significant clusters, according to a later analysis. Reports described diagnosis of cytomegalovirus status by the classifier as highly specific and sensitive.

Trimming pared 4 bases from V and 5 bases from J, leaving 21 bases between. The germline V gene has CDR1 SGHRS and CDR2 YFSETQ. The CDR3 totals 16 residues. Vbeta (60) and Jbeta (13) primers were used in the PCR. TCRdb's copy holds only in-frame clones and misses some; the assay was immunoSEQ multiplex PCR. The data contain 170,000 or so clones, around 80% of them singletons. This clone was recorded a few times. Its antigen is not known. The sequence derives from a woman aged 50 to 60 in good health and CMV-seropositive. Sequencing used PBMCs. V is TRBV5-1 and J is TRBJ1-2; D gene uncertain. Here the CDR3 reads CASSPAERLPRYGYTF. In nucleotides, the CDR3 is TGCGCCAGCAGCCCCGCCGAACGACTGCCTCGGTATGGCTACACCTTC.